These 10 T cell receptor beta chains came from one sample sequenced in a study of T cells in Graves' hyperthyroidism and ophthalmopathy. Amplification yielded TCR beta CDR3 regions, with RNA transcripts as the source. An initial round of RT-PCR targeting the TCR CDR3 relied on the HTBI primer set. A single record per CDR3 protein comes from TCRdb applying MiXCR to the multiplex PCR reads. In the table there are more than 500,000 distinct CDR3 sequences, 11% to 15% of which are singletons. Sequencing was performed on blood. These receptors were taken from a woman aged 40 to 49 with Graves' hyperthyroidism.

This clonotype showed up just a few times. The chain carries TRBV28 and TRBJ2-5, with D possibly TRBD2 on 6 matching bases. This CDR3 has 14 residues. Germline V gene lookup returns CDR1 MDHEN and CDR2 SYDVKM. Trimming took off 3 bases at V and 3 bases at J, with 11 bases between the two ends. The DNA of the CDR3 is TGTGCCAGCAGTTTGGGGGACTTAAAAGAGACCCAGTACTTC. Translation gives CASSLGDLKETQYF.

This clonotype was counted many times. The V gene is TRBV11-2, the J gene TRBJ2-3; 9 positions agree with TRBD2. Germline CDR1 is SGHAT and CDR2 is FQNNGV. This CDR3 has 15 amino acids. J gave up 3 bases and V 5 bases, and 6 bases lay outside the gene matches. The CDR3 protein is CASSLQREVTDTQYF. The CDR3 DNA reads TGTGCCAGCAGCCTCCAGCGGGAGGTGACAGATACGCAGTATTTT.

V gene TRBV7-6 combines with J gene TRBJ2-7; TRBD2 is a possible D gene (5 bases). Per the germline V gene, CDR1 is SGHVS and CDR2 is FNYEAQ. Between the trimmed V and J ends, which lost 3 bases and 3 bases, there was a span of 15 bases. This CDR3 has 15 residues. DNA of the CDR3: TGTGCCAGCAGCTTGGACCGGGGTGCGATCTACGAGCAGTACTTC. It translates to CASSLDRGAIYEQYF.

This chain connects TRBV6-4 to TRBJ1-2; possible D gene TRBD1, 5 bases. CDR3 length: 13 amino acids. Germline V lookup: CDR1 MRHNA, CDR2 SNTAGT. Trimming stripped 0 bases from V and 8 bases from J, with 10 bases between. The CDR3, as DNA: TGTGCCAGCAGTGACTCACCAGGGACCGGCTACACCTTC. It specifies CASSDSPGTGYTF.

The rearrangement links TRBV5-6 to TRBJ1-5, with 7 positions matching TRBD1. V was pared by 4 bases and J by 2 bases, with 9 bases of the junction left unmatched. The CDR3 sequence is 16 residues long. CDR1 and CDR2 (germline): SGHDT, YYEEEE. The CDR3 region has the DNA TGTGCCAGCAGCGCGGGACAGCTAGGCGGCAATCAGCCCCAGCATTTT. Protein: CASSAGQLGGNQPQHF.

The chain employs TRBV19 and TRBJ2-2; tentatively, D is TRBD1 (7 bases). This CDR3 region has 14 residues. Germline V gives CDR1 LNHDA, CDR2 SQIVND (reference sequence). V was shortened by 7 bases and J by 5 bases, with 14 bases between the two germline ends. The CDR3 DNA sequence: TGTGCCAGTAAAGTGTCAGGGGGGACCGGGGAGCTGTTTTTT. Translating gives CASKVSGGTGELFF.

V gene TRBV20-1 combines with J gene TRBJ2-3; D is ambiguous. Between the trimmed V and J ends, which lost 2 bases and 5 bases, there was a span of 8 bases. Looked up from germline, CDR1 is DFQATT and CDR2 is SNEGSKA (reference sequence). This CDR3 has 12 amino acids. This chain's CDR3 is CSARPLQDTQYF. The CDR3 DNA is TGCAGTGCTAGACCCCTGCAAGATACGCAGTATTTT.

This clonotype appeared many times. This chain joins TRBV27 and TRBJ1-1; D is uncertain. The CDR3 has 14 residues. Trimming removed 10 bases at V and 0 bases at J, with 15 bases between. The V gene's germline CDR1 is MNHEY and CDR2 SMNVEV (reference sequence). The CDR3 DNA is TGTGCCACCGGGAGGGTCGGAATGAACACTGAAGCTTTCTTT. Protein: CATGRVGMNTEAFF.

This clonotype was observed at least ten times. This chain links TRBV6-4 with TRBJ1-1; D is unclear. V lost 5 bases, J lost 1 base, and 8 bases lay in between. Germline assignment: CDR1 MRHNA and CDR2 SNTAGT. CDR3 length equals 13 residues. CDR3 in DNA: TGTGCCAGCAGTCAAGAGGAGAACACTGAAGCTTTCTTT. Amino acids: CASSQEENTEAFF.

This clonotype showed up many times. The rearrangement uses TRBV3-1 and TRBJ1-1; D remains ambiguous. Trimming removed 7 bases from V and 1 base from J, with 10 bases in between. Germline V lookup: CDR1 LGHDT, CDR2 YNNKEL (reference sequence). The CDR3 has 13 amino acids. The CDR3 here is CASTLSWNTEAFF. CDR3 nucleotide sequence: TGTGCCAGCACACTCTCCTGGAACACTGAAGCTTTCTTT.